This section outlines one T cell receptor beta chain sequence together with its context. This sample is drawn from a study of cytomegalovirus exposure and HLA in healthy donors. Trimming took 3 bases from V and 8 from J, leaving 10 bases between them. The germline gives CDR1 MNHEY, CDR2 SVGAGI. The CDR3 has 13 residues. The PCR ran on 60 Vbeta and 13 Jbeta primers. Profiling relied on immunoSEQ multiplex PCR, and the TCRdb table lists in-frame clones only, not all of them. The sample lists 85,000 to 130,000 clones, 84% seen once, with roughly 1.2% in the top ten. The specimen sequenced was PBMCs. This chain links TRBV6-5 with TRBJ1-4, with D tentatively TRBD1 (6 bases). This receptor was taken from a woman in her late teens or twenties in good health and CMV-seronegative. The CDR3 DNA sequence: TGTGCCAGCAGTTATGGCAGGGGAGAAAAACTGTTTTTT. Translation: CASSYGRGEKLFF.